The 10 T cell receptor beta chains below were found in one sample sequenced in a study of blood T cell repertoires in COVID-19. Clones were sequenced by immunoSEQ multiplex PCR, and TCRdb holds only the in-frame ones, with some missing. The table records 130,000 or so clones, roughly 80% of them present only once. The source material was peripheral blood. The receptors were sampled from a man over 45 with acute or convalescent COVID-19.

A word on this clone: Mismatch with germline at one junction end may stem from a read error. The chain recombines TRBV11-2 with TRBJ2-3; no definite D call. In germline, CDR1 is SGHAT, CDR2 FQNNGV. This CDR3 comprises 11 residues. The CDR3 region has the DNA TGTGCCAGCAGCTTCACAGATACGCGGTATTTT. The encoded protein is CASSFTDTRYF.

The genes are TRBV6-8 and TRBJ1-2; no reliable D call. Between the trimmed V and J ends, which lost 3 bases and 8 bases, there was a span of 16 bases. The V gene's germline CDR1 is MNHGY and CDR2 SAAAGT. This CDR3 region has 14 residues. CDR3 loop: CASSYPGVERGYTF. For the CDR3, the DNA is TGTGCCAGCAGTTATCCCGGGGTCGAGCGGGGCTACACCTTC.

The chain combines TRBV5-1 with TRBJ2-5, with 7 bases lining up with TRBD1. The CDR3 has 14 amino acids. V dropped 4 bases and J dropped 3; count of bases not matched to a gene: 6. Germline V lookup: CDR1 SGHRS, CDR2 YFSETQ. The CDR3, as DNA: TGCGCCAGCAGCATACAGGGGTTCGAAGAGACCCAGTACTTC. Translated: CASSIQGFEETQYF.

The chain recombines TRBV6-6 with TRBJ1-6; D is unclear. Germline values: CDR1 MNHNY, CDR2 SVGAGI (reference sequence). The V end was cut by 6 bases, the J end by 10 bases, with 13 bases between. CDR3 length: 13 residues. The CDR3 here is CASRVYGESPLHF. The CDR3 region has the DNA TGTGCCAGCAGGGTGTACGGGGAATCACCCCTCCACTTT.

This clone is medium-sized. The chain links TRBV6-5 to TRBJ1-6; tentatively, D is TRBD1 (5 bases). V was trimmed by 8 bases and J by 4 bases, leaving 6 bases between them. CDR1 is MNHEY and CDR2 is SVGAGI in the germline V gene. CDR3 length equals 12 residues. The CDR3 sequence: CASGHYNSPLHF. The CDR3 coding sequence is TGTGCCAGCGGACATTATAATTCACCCCTCCACTTT.

The genes are TRBV2 and TRBJ1-1, with 9 bases fitting TRBD1. CDR3 size: 15 residues. The V and J ends lost 5 bases and 6 bases, in that order; junction bases with no gene match: 10. CDR1 and CDR2 from the germline V gene are SNHLY and FYNNEI. CDR3 coding DNA: TGTGCCAGCAGTCACCCCCCCGACAGGGGGGCTGAAGCTTTCTTT. Protein: CASSHPPDRGAEAFF.

The count of this clone is one. The chain employs TRBV19 and TRBJ2-2; TRBD1 might be the D (5 bases). The CDR3 runs to 15 residues. Germline V gives CDR1 LNHDA, CDR2 SQIVND (reference sequence). Trimming shortened V by 2 bases and J by 0 bases, and 7 bases separated the two germline ends. The CDR3 DNA sequence: TGTGCCAGTAGTATAAGGACAACGAACACCGGGGAGCTGTTTTTT. It is translated as CASSIRTTNTGELFF.

This clone was detected a few times. The chain combines TRBV6-5 with TRBJ1-6; tentative D call: TRBD1 (6 bases). V lost 6 bases and J lost 7, with 7 bases in between. Germline values: CDR1 MNHEY, CDR2 SVGAGI. The CDR3 runs 12 residues. The chain's CDR3 is CASSQGNSPLHF. Here the CDR3 DNA reads TGTGCCAGCAGCCAGGGGAATTCACCCCTCCACTTT.

This chain links TRBV5-1 with TRBJ2-2, with 7 bases that match TRBD1. V shed 4 bases, J shed 7 bases, and the junction held 7 bases outside the gene matches. Germline loops: CDR1 SGHRS, CDR2 YFSETQ. The CDR3 runs to 14 residues. CDR3 DNA: TGCGCCAGCAGCCACGAACAGGGGAACGGGGAGCTGTTTTTT. Translated, it gives CASSHEQGNGELFF.

This chain connects TRBV5-1 to TRBJ2-7; 13 nucleotides match TRBD2. Germline-derived CDR1 and CDR2 are SGHRS and YFSETQ. The CDR3 has 14 residues. Trimming cost V 2 bases and J 5 bases; bases outside gene matches: 1. Written as DNA, the CDR3 is TGCGCCAGCAGCTTAGGGACTAGCGGGGACGAGCAGTACTTC. Translated, it gives CASSLGTSGDEQYF.